This is a list of T cell receptor beta chains from one sample in a study of cytotoxic CD8 clonotypes in ibrutinib-treated CLL. Repertoires were generated with immunoSEQ multiplex PCR, while TCRdb's copy carries only in-frame clones and drops some. The data show more than 140,000 clones, approximately 77% seen once. The source material was PBMCs, sampled after 12 months of ibrutinib treatment. All receptors come from a human donor with chronic lymphocytic leukemia. Both conserved end residues are part of each CDR3. A D gene is named only where the DNA matches it firmly. The size entry is marked missing in some rows and otherwise reads once, few, many or a size class.

TGTGCCAGCAGGGCTGATTTCTCTGGGGCCAACGTCCTGACTTTC | CASRADFSGANVLTF | once | TRBJ2-6 | - | TRBV6-5
TGTGCCAGCAGTATCTACACCGGGACAGGGCCAGCCGAGCAGTACTTC | CASSIYTGTGPAEQYF | once | TRBJ2-7 | TRBD1 | TRBV11-2
TGTGCCAGCTCACGGACTAGCGGGCGAGGGCCCTACAATGAGCAGTTCTTC | CASSRTSGRGPYNEQFF | - | TRBJ2-1 | TRBD2 | TRBV18
TGTGCCAGCATCGACAGGAACACTGAAGCTTTCTTT | CASIDRNTEAFF | few | TRBJ1-1 | - | TRBV28
TGTGCCAGCAGGGAGGGGCTGAGATCACCCCTCCACTTT | CASREGLRSPLHF | - | TRBJ1-6 | - | TRBV14
TGTGCCAGCAGCTCACAGGGGGAGACCCAGTACTTC | CASSSQGETQYF | few | TRBJ2-5 | TRBD1 | TRBV2
TGTGCCAGCAGCCGTGGGAGTTCCTACGAGCAGTACTTC | CASSRGSSYEQYF | few | TRBJ2-7 | - | TRBV7-8
TGCGCCAGCAGCCAGTACGACACTGGGGATAGTTTGACCTACGAGCAGTACTTC | CASSQYDTGDSLTYEQYF | - | TRBJ2-7 | - | TRBV4-1
TGTGCCAGCAGCCCATCTAGCGGGGGAAGGGAGACCCAGTACTTC | CASSPSSGGRETQYF | once | TRBJ2-5 | TRBD2 | TRBV11-2
TGTGCCAGCAGTGTAAGTCTGCGCGGCGAGCAGTACTTC | CASSVSLRGEQYF | - | TRBJ2-7 | - | TRBV2
TGTGCCACCAGCAGGTCGGGACAGTTGGGGGAACAGCCCCAGCATTTT | CATSRSGQLGEQPQHF | - | TRBJ1-5 | TRBD1 | TRBV15
TGCGCCAGCAGCCCTTTACCCCTAGCCTCCGGAGGGCCAGATACGCAGTATTTT | CASSPLPLASGGPDTQYF | few | TRBJ2-3 | - | TRBV5-1
TGCGCCAGCAGCCAAGTGGGGGGTGAGCAGTTCTTC | CASSQVGGEQFF | - | TRBJ2-1 | - | TRBV4-1
TGTGCCAGCAGTTTATGGGGCGTTTTTGTAGCGAACACTGAAGCTTTCTTT | CASSLWGVFVANTEAFF | - | TRBJ1-1 | - | TRBV28
TGTGCCAGCAGCAAATCGTCCAGGGTAGAGACCCAGTACTTC | CASSKSSRVETQYF | - | TRBJ2-5 | - | TRBV7-2
TGCGCCAGCAGCCAAGAGGTGAACAGGGGCTACGAGCAGTACTTC | CASSQEVNRGYEQYF | once | TRBJ2-7 | TRBD1 | TRBV7-7
TGTGCCAGCAGCTTGGGCGACTGGTACGAGCAGTACTTC | CASSLGDWYEQYF | - | TRBJ2-7 | - | TRBV5-6
TGTGCCATCAGTCCCGGGACAGGGCCCTACGAGCAGTACTTC | CAISPGTGPYEQYF | once | TRBJ2-7 | TRBD1 | TRBV10-3
TGTGCCAGCAGCTTAAAGGCGGGGCTAGCAGAACAAGAGACCCAGTACTTC | CASSLKAGLAEQETQYF | once | TRBJ2-5 | - | TRBV7-2
TGCGCCAGCAGCGTCGAGACTAGCGGGAGCTCCTACGAGCAGTACTTC | CASSVETSGSSYEQYF | - | TRBJ2-7 | TRBD2 | TRBV5-1
TGCGCCAGCAGCCAAGAAGTAGTCAGGGGAGACACTGAAGCTTTCTTT | CASSQEVVRGDTEAFF | - | TRBJ1-1 | - | TRBV4-1
TGTGCCAGCAACTGGGCCTCCTACAATGAGCAGTTCTTC | CASNWASYNEQFF | - | TRBJ2-1 | - | TRBV2
TGTGCCAGTACCCGGGGGAATACCTTCTATGGCTACACCTTC | CASTRGNTFYGYTF | once | TRBJ1-2 | - | TRBV19
TGTGCCAGCACCAACGGAGGGATGACGAACACCGGGGAGCTGTTTTTT | CASTNGGMTNTGELFF | - | TRBJ2-2 | - | TRBV28
TGTGCCAGCAACCCAAGAGAGCCCAACACTGAAGCTTTCTTT | CASNPREPNTEAFF | - | TRBJ1-1 | - | TRBV13
TGTGCCAGCACCCTTAGGCTTTCCGATGAGCAGTTCTTC | CASTLRLSDEQFF | once | TRBJ2-1 | - | TRBV11-3
TGTGCCAGCAGCTTAGAAGTCGGGTATGAGCAGTTCTTC | CASSLEVGYEQFF | few | TRBJ2-1 | - | TRBV7-2
TGCGCCAGCAGCCAGACACTAGCGGGGGGGAGCTCCTACAAGCAGTACTTC | CASSQTLAGGSSYKQYF | - | TRBJ2-7 | TRBD2 | TRBV4-1
TGTGCCAGCAGCTTAGATGGACCTACTAACTATGGCTACACCTTC | CASSLDGPTNYGYTF | - | TRBJ1-2 | - | TRBV11-2
TGCGCCAGCAGCCTCGGACTAGCGGATAGCACAGATACGCAGTATTTT | CASSLGLADSTDTQYF | - | TRBJ2-3 | TRBD2 | TRBV4-3
TGTGCCAGCAGCTTAGAGGGCTTTAAGGATAACTATGGCTACACCTTC | CASSLEGFKDNYGYTF | - | TRBJ1-2 | - | TRBV13
TGTGCCAGCAGCTTAGGAACTAGCGGGAGTAAATACGAGCAGTACTTC | CASSLGTSGSKYEQYF | - | TRBJ2-7 | TRBD2 | TRBV7-6
TGTGCCAGCAGTTGGCAGGGGGCGCATGGCTATGGCTACACCTTC | CASSWQGAHGYGYTF | - | TRBJ1-2 | TRBD1 | TRBV6-5
TGTGCCAGCAGTGAAATCGGAACAGGGCATCAGCCCCAGCATTTT | CASSEIGTGHQPQHF | few | TRBJ1-5 | - | TRBV6-1
TGTGCCAGCAGCCCACGGGGTGGGGGCTATGGCTACACCTTC | CASSPRGGGYGYTF | - | TRBJ1-2 | - | TRBV5-6
TGTGCCACCACAAGTCATGCTAATGAAAAACTGTTTTTT | CATTSHANEKLFF | - | TRBJ1-4 | - | TRBV15
TGTGCCAGCAGCCAAGATAGGGCTAGCGGGCAGTACGAGCAGTACTTC | CASSQDRASGQYEQYF | - | TRBJ2-7 | TRBD2 | TRBV4-2
TGTGCCAGCAGCACCGGGGTTTGGACCGGGGAGCTGTTTTTT | CASSTGVWTGELFF | - | TRBJ2-2 | - | TRBV7-9
TGTGCCAGCACTTGGACTAGCGGCGGGGAGCTGTTTTTT | CASTWTSGGELFF | few | TRBJ2-2 | TRBD2 | TRBV2
TGTGCCAGCAGTGACAGGGGAAATTCACCCCTCCACTTT | CASSDRGNSPLHF | few | TRBJ1-6 | TRBD1 | TRBV6-5
TGTGCCAGCAGCCATTTGGAGGGGGCATCCAAAAACATTCAGTACTTC | CASSHLEGASKNIQYF | - | TRBJ2-4 | - | TRBV4-2
TGTGCCTGGAGGCAGAGTTACAGCTCCTATAATTCACCCCTCCACTTT | CAWRQSYSSYNSPLHF | - | TRBJ1-6 | - | TRBV30
TGTGCCAGCAGCCCACCATCCAGGCGTGAAGCTTTCTTT | CASSPPSRREAFF | - | TRBJ1-1 | - | TRBV7-2
TGTGCCAGCAGTTATAGCGGGTCCGGGGAGCTGTTTTTT | CASSYSGSGELFF | - | TRBJ2-2 | TRBD2 | TRBV2
TGTGCCAGCAGTTCCCAGGGGGAGCTACCTAATGAAAAACTGTTTTTT | CASSSQGELPNEKLFF | - | TRBJ1-4 | TRBD1 | TRBV28